Below are 21 T cell receptor beta chains sequenced from a single sample in a study of graft-versus-host responses after intestinal transplantation. Sequenced by immunoSEQ multiplex PCR; TCRdb stores in-frame clones only, minus some. This table holds 65,000 to 85,000 clones, roughly 91% found once. These receptors lack a known antigen. The sample consisted of unstimulated CD8+ T cells sorted from spleen or lymph node cells, taken before transplant. The receptors here all came from a human donor who was the organ donor for an intestinal transplant.

The chain couples TRBV7-9 to TRBJ2-3, with TRBD2 identical over 11 bases. V lost 8 bases, J lost 6 bases, and 10 bases stayed unmatched. This CDR3 is built from 15 residues. Germline assignment: CDR1 SEHNR and CDR2 FQNEAQ (reference sequence). The DNA for the CDR3 is TGTGCCAGCCAGATCTTAGCGGGGGGGCCGGATACGCAGTATTTT. This sequence encodes CASQILAGGPDTQYF.

The sample holds one count of this clone. The V and J genes are TRBV29-1 and TRBJ2-7; 8 nucleotides match TRBD1. J gave up 1 base and V 5 bases, and 4 bases lay outside the gene matches. The germline V gene has CDR1 SQVTM and CDR2 ANQGSEA. The CDR3 consists of 13 residues. CDR3 region: CSVWTGSSYEQYF. Written as DNA, the CDR3 is TGCAGCGTTTGGACAGGGTCGTCCTACGAGCAGTACTTC.

The chain links TRBV27 to TRBJ1-2, with 7 nucleotides matching TRBD1. This CDR3 comprises 13 residues. Unmatched junction bases numbered 6, after V lost 10 bases and J lost 1 base. Looked up from germline, CDR1 is MNHEY and CDR2 is SMNVEV (reference sequence). The CDR3, as DNA: TGTGCCACCAGGGACAGTCATAACTATGGCTACACCTTC. Protein product: CATRDSHNYGYTF.

The rearrangement joins TRBV6-6 to TRBJ1-2; D uncertain. V lost 6 bases and J 4 bases, leaving 15 bases between the germline ends. The CDR3 extends over 14 amino acids. Germline-derived CDR1 and CDR2 are MNHNY and SVGAGI (reference sequence). CDR3 residues: CASSPIQQSYGYTF. In DNA, the CDR3 is TGTGCCAGCAGCCCCATACAACAGAGCTATGGCTACACCTTC.

The chain employs TRBV6-4 and TRBJ1-2; no definite D call. Germline values: CDR1 MRHNA, CDR2 SNTAGT. Trimming cost V 3 bases and J 8 bases, with 16 bases left between them. The CDR3 is 14 residues long. In nucleotides, the CDR3 is TGTGCCAGCAGTGAACAGCTATTTGGGGAAGGCTACACCTTC. Its protein product is CASSEQLFGEGYTF.

In this sample, this clone turned up once. J is TRBJ2-5 and V is TRBV7-9, with TRBD1 matching over 10 bases. The germline V gene encodes CDR1 SEHNR and CDR2 FQNEAQ (reference sequence). The CDR3 is made up of 15 amino acids. After removal of 1 base from V and 5 bases from J, the junction contained 4 bases not matched to a gene. The DNA for the CDR3 is TGTGCCAGCAGCTTAGTGGGACAGGGGACGGAGACCCAGTACTTC. Encoded protein: CASSLVGQGTETQYF. The whole variable domain, remainder taken from reference TRBV7-9 and TRBJ2-5, is DTGVSQNPRHKITKRGQNVTFRCDPISEHNRLYWYRQTLGQGPEFLTYFQNEAQLEKSRLLSDRFSAERPKGSFSTLEIQRTEQGDSAMYLCASSLVGQGTETQYFGPGTRLLVL.

This rearrangement joins TRBV19 to TRBJ2-5, with no clear D. The J call could be wrong; TRBJ2-7 is a better fit for the DNA end. CDR1 and CDR2 (germline): LNHDA, SQIVND (reference sequence). This CDR3 spans 13 amino acids. The CDR3 DNA is TGTGCCAGTAGTCCCGGGCCAGCCTACGAGCAGTACTTC. This encodes CASSPGPAYEQYF.

The chain combines TRBV27 with TRBJ1-5, with D possibly matching TRBD1 (5 bases). The ends were cut back, 5 bases at V and 5 bases at J, with 19 bases in the middle. From germline, CDR1 is MNHEY and CDR2 SMNVEV (reference sequence). There are 16 residues in the CDR3. The CDR3 coding sequence is TGTGCCAGCAGTCAGCTTTGGGGCGAGATCCATCAGCCCCAGCATTTT. It codes for CASSQLWGEIHQPQHF.

The rearrangement uses TRBV4-2 and TRBJ1-1; D may be TRBD1 (5 bases). V was pared by 1 base and J by 8 bases, with 8 bases between. Germline loops: CDR1 LGHNA, CDR2 YNFKEQ. The CDR3 contains 12 residues. This chain's CDR3 is CASSQGGEEAFF. The DNA for the CDR3 is TGTGCCAGCAGCCAAGGGGGGGAGGAAGCTTTCTTT.

The chain links TRBV28 to TRBJ2-3, with unresolved D. The ends were cut back, 2 bases at V and 0 bases at J, with 9 bases in the middle. Germline V gene lookup returns CDR1 MDHEN and CDR2 SYDVKM. The CDR3 is 15 residues long. In DNA form, the CDR3 reads TGTGCCAGCAGTTTAGACGGAACTAGCACAGATACGCAGTATTTT. Its protein is CASSLDGTSTDTQYF.

This clone has just a few counts. This rearrangement joins TRBV6-1 to TRBJ1-1; D is ambiguous. V was pared by 2 bases and J by 2 bases, with 6 bases between. CDR1 is MNHNS and CDR2 is SASEGT in the germline V gene. The CDR3 has 13 amino acids. CDR3 amino acids: CASSEKDNTEAFF. CDR3 nucleotides: TGTGCCAGCAGTGAAAAAGACAACACTGAAGCTTTCTTT.

V and J are TRBV5-6 and TRBJ1-1; D is ambiguous. V was shortened by 7 bases and J by 0 bases, with 22 bases between the two germline ends. Germline V CDR1 and CDR2: SGHDT, YYEEEE. CDR3 length equals 17 residues. The CDR3 nucleotides read TGTGCCAGCGGGCAAGAACAAGTAGGAGGGTTGAACACTGAAGCTTTCTTT. It encodes CASGQEQVGGLNTEAFF. Filled out from reference TRBV5-6 and TRBJ1-1, the complete variable domain reads DAGVTQSPTHLIKTRGQQVTLRCSPKSGHDTVSWYQQALGQGPQFIFQYYEEEERQRGNFPDRFSGHQFPNYSSELNVNALLLGDSALYLCASGQEQVGGLNTEAFFGQGTRLTVV.

The chain carries TRBV5-4 and TRBJ1-1, with no clear D. V lost 4 bases, J lost 8 bases, and 9 bases lay in between. The CDR3 runs to 11 residues. Germline loops: CDR1 SGHNT, CDR2 YYREEE (reference sequence). CDR3 nucleotide sequence: TGTGCCAGCAGCCCGGGAGGGGAAGCTTTCTTT. Amino acids: CASSPGGEAFF.

V is TRBV28 and J is TRBJ1-6; perhaps TRBD1 as D (5 bases). Germline values: CDR1 MDHEN, CDR2 SYDVKM. The CDR3 has 15 residues. Between the trimmed V and J ends, which lost 6 bases and 10 bases, there was a span of 19 bases. In nucleotides, the CDR3 is TGTGCCAGCAGACCCATCCCAGGGATGCTCTCACCCCTCCACTTT. Its protein product is CASRPIPGMLSPLHF.

The chain couples TRBV6-5 to TRBJ1-1; D is unresolved. Germline V gene data show CDR1 as MNHEY and CDR2 as SVGAGI. This CDR3 contains 15 residues. V was clipped by 0 bases and J by 0 bases, with 8 bases between them. In DNA, the CDR3 is TGTGCCAGCAGTTACTCCGGGGAAATGAACACTGAAGCTTTCTTT. It is translated as CASSYSGEMNTEAFF.

The rearrangement links TRBV7-9 to TRBJ2-1; D is ambiguous. Trimming removed 7 bases from V and 9 bases from J, with 16 bases in between. The CDR3 sequence is 13 residues long. Per the germline V gene, CDR1 is SEHNR and CDR2 is FQNEAQ (reference sequence). CDR3 sequence (DNA): TGTGCCAGCACCTCAAGTCAGGTCGGTGAGCAGTTCTTC. Translated, it gives CASTSSQVGEQFF.

The chain joins TRBV7-9 to TRBJ1-2, with TRBD1 as a possible D gene (5 bases). Germline V gene lookup returns CDR1 SEHNR and CDR2 FQNEAQ (reference sequence). The CDR3 length is 11 residues. The V end lost 8 bases, the J end lost 4 bases, and 8 bases lay between the germline ends. CDR3 residues: CASPGSYGYTF. The DNA for the CDR3 is TGTGCCAGCCCAGGGAGCTATGGCTACACCTTC.

The chain has TRBV7-9 and TRBJ2-7; D possibly corresponds to TRBD1 (6 bases). Germline V lookup: CDR1 SEHNR, CDR2 FQNEAQ (reference sequence). This CDR3 is built from 14 residues. V shed 5 bases and J shed 2 bases, with 13 bases lying between them. The CDR3 nucleotides read TGTGCCAGCAGCCAAGGGGACAAACCCTACGAGCAGTACTTC. Translated, it gives CASSQGDKPYEQYF.

The chain uses TRBV6-1 and TRBJ1-2; 7 bases agree with TRBD1. The CDR3 totals 12 residues. Germline CDR1 is MNHNS and CDR2 is SASEGT. The CDR3 DNA reads as TGTGCGGGACAGTTAGCTAACTATGGCTACACCTTC. This translates into CAGQLANYGYTF.

The gene calls are TRBV14 and TRBJ2-2; D gene uncertain. This CDR3 spans 12 amino acids. V was pared by 1 base and J by 7 bases, with 4 bases between. Looked up from germline, CDR1 is SGHDN and CDR2 is FVKESK. The CDR3 loop reads CASSQVVGELFF. CDR3 nucleotides: TGTGCCAGCAGCCAAGTCGTCGGGGAGCTGTTTTTT.

This sequence joins TRBV4-1 and TRBJ1-2; perhaps TRBD1 as D (6 bases). With 0 bases removed from V and 6 bases from J, the gap between germline ends came to 14 bases. Germline lookup yields CDR1 MGHRA and CDR2 YSYEKL. The CDR3 spans 15 residues. As DNA, the CDR3 is TGCGCCAGCAGCCAAGATATCCGGGGGGCGCATGGCTACACCTTC. It codes for CASSQDIRGAHGYTF.